This T cell receptor beta chain was observed in a study of cytomegalovirus exposure and HLA in healthy donors. As regards this clone: Its antigen remains unidentified.

Overall study findings and caveats: Associated with cytomegalovirus, according to the listing, were some 180 TCR beta chains. An apparent linkage of common viral pathogens to several of the most significant clusters emerged in a later analysis.

Trimming pared 4 bases from V and 8 bases from J, leaving 14 bases between. This CDR3 contains 14 residues. Germline-derived CDR1 and CDR2 are MNHEY and SVGAGI. The PCR was carried out with 60 Vbeta primers and 13 Jbeta primers. The assay was immunoSEQ multiplex PCR, and TCRdb's table has in-frame clones only and misses some. The profile shows some 150,000 clones, roughly 75% of them singletons. This receptor was identified in a man aged 35 to 55 in good health and CMV-seronegative. The sample was PBMCs. The chain couples TRBV6-5 to TRBJ1-4; D gene ambiguous. The CDR3 is CASSSNSRREKLFF. CDR3 DNA: TGTGCCAGCAGTTCAAACAGTCGACGGGAAAAACTGTTTTTT.